Below, 10 T cell receptor beta chains from the same sample are listed, as sequenced in a study of blood T cell repertoires in COVID-19. This table comes from immunoSEQ multiplex PCR, and its TCRdb copy is limited to in-frame clones, with some not included. In the table there are hundreds of thousands of clones, roughly 90% of which are singletons. Material for sequencing was PBMCs or T cells enriched from blood (not recorded which). These receptors came from a young woman with acute COVID-19.

The rearrangement links TRBV7-9 to TRBJ2-2, with TRBD2 matching 13 bases. CDR1 is SEHNR, CDR2 FQNEAQ, per germline (reference sequence). J lost 6 bases, V lost 4 bases, and 8 bases had no gene match. The CDR3 runs to 17 residues. CDR3 protein: CASSSRQGLAGPGELFF. Here the CDR3 DNA reads TGTGCCAGCAGCTCCCGGCAGGGACTAGCGGGACCCGGGGAGCTGTTTTTT.

V is TRBV9 and J is TRBJ2-3, with 10 bases matching TRBD1. Trimming cost V 3 bases and J 4 bases; bases outside gene matches: 5. This CDR3 region has 15 residues. CDR1 is SGDLS, CDR2 YYNGEE, per germline. DNA of the CDR3: TGTGCCAGCAGCGCCCGGACAGGGGGGCCAGATACGCAGTATTTT. This gives the protein CASSARTGGPDTQYF.

The chain has TRBV5-6 and TRBJ1-3, with D hard to call. Germline CDR1 reads SGHDT; CDR2 reads YYEEEE. V lost 5 bases and J 3 bases, leaving 9 bases between the germline ends. The CDR3 is 13 residues long. CDR3 region: CASRESGGNTIYF. For the CDR3, the DNA is TGTGCCAGCAGAGAATCAGGTGGAAACACCATATATTTT.

The rearrangement joins TRBV11-1 to TRBJ2-5; 14 nucleotides agree with TRBD2. The CDR3 has 15 residues. Germline V gene sequence: CDR1 SGHAT, CDR2 FQDESV (reference sequence). Losses at the gene ends were 5 bases for V and 4 bases for J; bases not matched to a gene: 3. Written as DNA, the CDR3 is TGTGCCAGCAGCCCGACTAGCGGGAGGGTAGAGACCCAGTACTTC. Protein: CASSPTSGRVETQYF.

This sequence joins TRBV7-9 and TRBJ1-4, with D tentatively TRBD1 (5 bases). Germline V CDR1 and CDR2: SEHNR, FQNEAQ (reference sequence). V gave up 2 bases and J gave up 3 bases, with 13 bases separating them. This CDR3 contains 16 residues. The CDR3: CASSLMSAGSNEKLFF. In DNA, the CDR3 is TGTGCCAGCAGCTTAATGTCGGCAGGGTCTAATGAAAAACTGTTTTTT.

Ten or more counts support this clone. V is TRBV27 and J is TRBJ2-7; 8 bases line up with TRBD1. The germline V gene has CDR1 MNHEY and CDR2 SMNVEV (reference sequence). The length of the CDR3 is 15 residues. V lost 6 bases, J lost 3 bases, and 10 bases stayed unmatched. DNA of the CDR3: TGTGCCAGCAGGCAAGGACAGGGACATTTCTACGAGCAGTACTTC. This encodes CASRQGQGHFYEQYF.

The chain combines TRBV28 with TRBJ1-1; the D is unclear. The V gene lost 3 bases and the J gene lost 0 bases, with 8 bases spanning the gap. Germline CDR1 MDHEN, CDR2 SYDVKM. This CDR3 region has 14 residues. The CDR3, as DNA: TGTGCCAGCAGTTTTCAGATCATGAACACTGAAGCTTTCTTT. It encodes CASSFQIMNTEAFF.

This chain connects TRBV30 to TRBJ1-1; tentatively, D is TRBD1 (5 bases). The length of the CDR3 is 14 residues. Germline loops: CDR1 GTSNPN, CDR2 SVGIG (reference sequence). V shed 0 bases and J shed 5 bases, with 13 bases lying between them. The CDR3 sequence is CAWSVRGMETEAFF. In nucleotides, the CDR3 is TGTGCCTGGAGTGTTCGGGGGATGGAAACTGAAGCTTTCTTT.

V is TRBV28 and J is TRBJ1-2; D is unresolved. This CDR3 has 12 residues. CDR1 MDHEN and CDR2 SYDVKM come from the germline V gene. Trimming left V 6 bases short and J 4 bases short, with 9 bases between. CDR3 sequence reads: CASSSGSYGYTF. The CDR3 coding sequence is TGTGCCAGCAGCTCGGGGTCCTATGGCTACACCTTC.

This clone came up a few times. J is TRBJ1-2 and V is TRBV28; 10 bases are shared with TRBD1. The germline V gene encodes CDR1 MDHEN and CDR2 SYDVKM. V lost 7 bases, J lost 5 bases, and 10 bases stayed unmatched. The CDR3 has 15 amino acids. As DNA, the CDR3 is TGTGCCAGCACCACGACAGGGGGCCTTTGGTATGGCTACACCTTC. This encodes CASTTTGGLWYGYTF.